The 6 T cell receptor beta chains presented below share a single source sample, sequenced in a study of blood T cells in healthy people across ages. A sample-barcoded 5' primer and a J-beta primer mix were used in a second PCR of about 7 to 12 cycles. TCRdb ran MiXCR on the 5' RACE reads and lists one entry per CDR3 protein. The data hold around 820,000 distinct CDR3 sequences, with roughly 25% observed a single time. This sample also appeared in a second study, on T cells of mothers and their children.

Sample: blood. The receptor set was obtained from a boy aged 5-17 years in good health.

The genes are TRBV11-2 and TRBJ1-4; 9 bases line up with TRBD1. The trim removed 6 bases at V and 4 bases at J, leaving 6 bases unmatched. Germline CDR1 is SGHAT and CDR2 is FQNNGV. This CDR3 is 15 amino acids long. The CDR3 here is CASRDRGGFNEKLFF. CDR3 in DNA: TGTGCCAGCAGGGACAGGGGAGGATTTAATGAAAAACTGTTTTTT.

The chain carries TRBV11-3 and TRBJ2-7, with 7 nucleotides matching TRBD2. Trimming removed 2 bases from V and 3 bases from J; junction bases left unmatched: 1. This CDR3 is built from 13 residues. Germline assignment: CDR1 SGHNT and CDR2 YENEEA. The chain's CDR3 is CASSLRGDYEQYF. The CDR3 coding sequence is TGTGCCAGCAGCTTACGGGGGGACTACGAGCAGTACTTC. The full variable domain, its missing parts supplied by reference TRBV11-3 and TRBJ2-7, is EAGVVQSPRYKIIEKKQPVAFWCNPISGHNTLYWYLQNLGQGPELLIRYENEEAVDDSQLPKDRFSAERLKGVDSTLKIQPAELGDSAVYLCASSLRGDYEQYFGPGTRLTVT.

V usage is TRBV11-2 and J usage is TRBJ2-5; 9 bases align to TRBD2. The CDR3 is made up of 16 amino acids. Germline CDR1 SGHAT, CDR2 FQNNGV. Trimming cost V 3 bases and J 4 bases; bases outside gene matches: 9. The CDR3 here is CASSFAGGALGETQYF. The DNA for the CDR3 is TGTGCCAGCAGCTTCGCGGGGGGGGCCTTGGGAGAGACCCAGTACTTC.

J is TRBJ2-5 and V is TRBV29-1; 11 positions agree with TRBD2. CDR3 length: 15 residues. Germline CDR1 is SQVTM and CDR2 is ANQGSEA. Trimming took 5 bases from V and 1 from J; bases not matched to a gene: 6. The DNA for the CDR3 is TGCAGCGTTAGTGGACTAGCGGGCCCCCAAGAGACCCAGTACTTC. Its translation: CSVSGLAGPQETQYF.

V usage is TRBV15 and J usage is TRBJ2-5; D may correspond to TRBD1 or TRBD2 (5 bases each). CDR1 is LNHNV and CDR2 is YYDKDF in the germline V gene (reference sequence). The CDR3 covers 16 residues. V was shortened by 3 bases and J by 4 bases, with 18 bases between the two germline ends. DNA of the CDR3: TGTGCCACCAGCAGCCGGGCTTCTCCTGGGGGAGAGACCCAGTACTTC. Residues: CATSSRASPGGETQYF.

This clonotype was counted only a few times. The chain has TRBV7-9 and TRBJ2-5, with TRBD2 as a possible D gene (6 bases). V shed 5 bases and J shed 1 base, with 20 bases lying between them. Germline CDR1 and CDR2: SEHNR and FQNEAQ (reference sequence). The CDR3 runs 17 residues. The CDR3 is CASSTWLGRDFQETQYF. CDR3 DNA sequence: TGTGCCAGCAGCACTTGGCTGGGGCGGGACTTCCAAGAGACCCAGTACTTC.